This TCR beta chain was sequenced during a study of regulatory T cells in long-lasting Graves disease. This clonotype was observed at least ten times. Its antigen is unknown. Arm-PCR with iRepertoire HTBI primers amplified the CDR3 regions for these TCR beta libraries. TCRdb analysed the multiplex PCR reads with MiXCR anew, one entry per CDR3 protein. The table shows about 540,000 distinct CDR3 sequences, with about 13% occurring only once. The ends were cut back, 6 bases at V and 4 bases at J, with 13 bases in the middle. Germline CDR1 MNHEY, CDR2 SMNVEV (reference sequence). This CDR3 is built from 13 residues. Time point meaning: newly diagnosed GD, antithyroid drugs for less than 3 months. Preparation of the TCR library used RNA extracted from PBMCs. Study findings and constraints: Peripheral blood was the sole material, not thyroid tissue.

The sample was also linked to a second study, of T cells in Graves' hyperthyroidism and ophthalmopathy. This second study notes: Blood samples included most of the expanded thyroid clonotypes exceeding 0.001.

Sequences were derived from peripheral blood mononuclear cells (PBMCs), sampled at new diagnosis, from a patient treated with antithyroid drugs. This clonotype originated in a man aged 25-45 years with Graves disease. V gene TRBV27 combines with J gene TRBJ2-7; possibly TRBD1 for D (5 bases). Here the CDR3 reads CASRRRGGYEQYF. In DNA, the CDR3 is TGTGCCAGCAGGCGTAGGGGTGGGTACGAGCAGTACTTC.